These T cell receptor beta chains were read from a single sample in a study of blood T cell repertoires in COVID-19. The method was immunoSEQ multiplex PCR; TCRdb's version includes in-frame clones alone and lacks a portion of them. The sample lists fewer than 110,000 clones, 80% to 85% occurring once. The sequencing input was peripheral blood. All receptors come from a man aged 70 or older with acute or convalescent COVID-19. The CDR3 runs from the conserved cysteine through the conserved F or W. Fields, in order: D gene, clone size, J gene, V gene, CDR3 length, CDR3 DNA, CDR3 protein. D genes are given only for firm matches. Only part of the rows carry a size: once, few, many, or a class if the clone is expanded.

TRBD1	.	TRBJ1-1	TRBV27	15	TGTGCCAGCAGTCTCCGGGACAGGGCGAACACTGAAGCTTTCTTT	CASSLRDRANTEAFF
.	.	TRBJ1-1	TRBV11-1	14	TGTGCCAGCAGCTTAGAGGGCTTCAAAACGGGGGCTTTCTTT	CASSLEGFKTGAFF
TRBD1	many	TRBJ1-1	TRBV9	14	TGTGCCAGCAGCGTCTCAGGGGGGAACACTGAAGCTTTCTTT	CASSVSGGNTEAFF
.	.	TRBJ1-1	TRBV10-3	13	TGTGCCATCAGAACAGGGACGGGCACTGAAGCTTTCTTT	CAIRTGTGTEAFF
.	.	TRBJ1-5	TRBV19	17	TGTGCCAGTAGTACCATGACGGGGGGGACGAGCAATCAGCCCCAGCATTTT	CASSTMTGGTSNQPQHF
.	.	TRBJ2-6	TRBV27	15	TGTGCCAGCAGAATGGAGGGTTCCCCGGCCAACGTCCTGACTTTC	CASRMEGSPANVLTF
.	.	TRBJ1-1	TRBV6-2/TRBV6-3	16	TGTGCCAGCAGTTCGGGGTTCCTACCCCCGAACACTGAAGCTTTCTTT	CASSSGFLPPNTEAFF
TRBD1	.	TRBJ2-2	TRBV18	18	TGTGCCAGCTCACCACTACCGACAGGGGAGGCAAACACCGGGGAGCTGTTTTTT	CASSPLPTGEANTGELFF
TRBD1	.	TRBJ1-2	TRBV7-9	16	TGTGCCAGCAGCTTACCAGGGACAGGGGCTGGCTATGGCTACACCTTC	CASSLPGTGAGYGYTF
.	.	TRBJ2-7	TRBV20-1	17	TGCAGTGCTAGTCCCTCTAAGATCCGACAGCTAAGATACGAGCAGTACTTC	CSASPSKIRQLRYEQYF
TRBD1	.	TRBJ2-2	TRBV2	15	TGTGCCAGCAGTGTAGGGACAGTACGCACCGGGGAGCTGTTTTTT	CASSVGTVRTGELFF
.	.	TRBJ2-5	TRBV27	14	TGTGCCAGCAGTTTCCTGGTATCACGGGAGACCCAGTACTTC	CASSFLVSRETQYF
TRBD2	.	TRBJ2-4	TRBV12-3/TRBV12-4	13	TGTGCCAGCACCCGGAGCGGGGGTGACATTCAGTACTTC	CASTRSGGDIQYF
TRBD1	.	TRBJ2-7	TRBV4-3	15	TGCGCCAGCGTTAAAGTATGGGGACAGAGTTACGAGCAGTACTTC	CASVKVWGQSYEQYF
.	.	TRBJ2-1	TRBV12-5	13	TGTGCTAGTTTTCCAGATTACCCCAATGAGCAGTTCTTC	CASFPDYPNEQFF
.	once	TRBJ2-4	TRBV18	15	TGTGCCAGCTCACCAAGGGCAGGGCCCAAAAACATTCAGTACTTC	CASSPRAGPKNIQYF
.	.	TRBJ1-3	TRBV5-1	18	TGCGCCAGCAGCTTGGCAAGCGGCGGCGGGGGACGAGTAAACACCATATATTTT	CASSLASGGGGRVNTIYF
TRBD1	.	TRBJ2-7	TRBV9	14	TGTGCCAGCAGCCTTGGACAGGGAGTTTACGAGCAGTACTTC	CASSLGQGVYEQYF
TRBD2	.	TRBJ2-5	TRBV13	15	TGTGCCAGCAGCCTCAGCGGGGGGGCTGAAGAGACCCAGTACTTC	CASSLSGGAEETQYF
.	.	TRBJ1-1	TRBV6-5	14	TGTGCCAGCAGTTATGACAGAACCAACACTGAAGCTTTCTTT	CASSYDRTNTEAFF
.	.	TRBJ2-2	TRBV29-1	12	TGCAGCGTTGGACACAACACCGGGGAGCTGTTTTTT	CSVGHNTGELFF
.	.	TRBJ2-7	TRBV5-1	14	TGCGCCAGCAGCCTATCGGGGGTAAACTACGAGCAGTACTTC	CASSLSGVNYEQYF
.	.	TRBJ1-2	TRBV4-3	12	TGCGCCAGCAGCCTATTTAACTATGGCTACACCTTC	CASSLFNYGYTF
.	.	TRBJ2-5	TRBV11-1	13	TGTGCCAGCAGCTTAGCTAGCCAAGAGACCCAGTACTTC	CASSLASQETQYF
.	.	TRBJ1-2	TRBV6-6	14	TGTGCCAGCAACCCGGCGACAGGAAACTATGGCTACACCTTC	CASNPATGNYGYTF
TRBD1	few	TRBJ2-5	TRBV19	14	TGTGCCAGTAGTCCACAGGGGTGGGGAGAGACCCAGTACTTC	CASSPQGWGETQYF
TRBD1	.	TRBJ2-7	TRBV18	15	TGTGCCAGCTCAGGCGGGACAGGGGGCTCCTACGAGCAGTACTTC	CASSGGTGGSYEQYF
.	many	TRBJ1-5	TRBV15	14	TGTGCCACCAGCGTAACAGGCAACAATCAGCCCCAGCATTTT	CATSVTGNNQPQHF
TRBD1	.	TRBJ1-1	TRBV7-9	18	TGTGCCAGCAGCTTGGGAGTTCCCGGGACAGGGAGGAAAAGTGAAGCTTTCTTT	CASSLGVPGTGRKSEAFF
TRBD2	once	TRBJ2-7	TRBV9	14	TGTGCCAGCAGCGTAGCATCGACTAGCGGCGAGCAGTACTTC	CASSVASTSGEQYF
.	.	TRBJ2-2	TRBV5-1	16	TGCGCCAGCAGCCCCTCCGACTCGTTTACCACCGGGGAGCTGTTTTTT	CASSPSDSFTTGELFF
TRBD1	.	TRBJ1-5	TRBV19	15	TGTGCCAGTAGCTCTACCGGGACAGGGGGGGAGCCCCAGCATTTT	CASSSTGTGGEPQHF
.	.	TRBJ2-5	TRBV19	12	TGTGCCAGTAGTATAGACGGAGAGACCCAGTACTTC	CASSIDGETQYF
.	.	TRBJ1-4	TRBV11-2	14	TGTGCCAGCAGCTTAGCGGGAACTAATGAAAAACTGTTTTTT	CASSLAGTNEKLFF
TRBD1	.	TRBJ1-5	TRBV28	16	TGTGCCAGCTTACTTCACCTAGGACAGGGGAATCAGCCCCAGCATTTT	CASLLHLGQGNQPQHF
.	.	TRBJ1-2	TRBV6-5	13	TGTGCCAGCACCACCCTTCGCGGGTATGGCTACACCTTC	CASTTLRGYGYTF
.	.	TRBJ1-6	TRBV7-3	18	TGTGCCAGCAGCTTAACCCCGCCAGGGGACATCCCAAATTCACCCCTCCACTTT	CASSLTPPGDIPNSPLHF
.	once	TRBJ1-2	TRBV19	15	TGTGCCAGTAGTATTGAGGGAGGGGGGAACTATGGCTACACCTTC	CASSIEGGGNYGYTF
.	.	TRBJ1-1	TRBV9	13	TGTGCCAGCAGCGTCCAGGACGAAGGGGGAGCTTTCTTT	CASSVQDEGGAFF
TRBD2	few	TRBJ2-3	TRBV6-2/TRBV6-3	16	TGTGCCAGCAGTTTAGCGGGGGGGCCTGGTGAAGATACGCAGTATTTT	CASSLAGGPGEDTQYF
.	.	TRBJ2-7	TRBV5-6	14	TGTGCCAGCAGCGGCCGGGACACCTTGTACGAGCAGTACTTC	CASSGRDTLYEQYF
.	.	TRBJ2-3	TRBV18	13	TGTGCCAGCTCACCATTAAACACAGATACGCAGTATTTT	CASSPLNTDTQYF
.	.	TRBJ1-5	TRBV12-3/TRBV12-4	12	TGTGCCAGCAGTTTGAGACGAGGGCCCCAGCATTTT	CASSLRRGPQHF
.	.	TRBJ2-1	TRBV4-3	16	TGCGCCAGCAGCCACCTCGCAGGCCCCAACTACAATGAGCAGTTCTTC	CASSHLAGPNYNEQFF
TRBD2	.	TRBJ2-3	TRBV6-5	15	TGTGCCAGCAGTTACGGCGGGGGTAACACAGATACGCAGTATTTT	CASSYGGGNTDTQYF
TRBD1	.	TRBJ1-3	TRBV7-2	17	TGTGCCAGCAGCTTAGCCATTGGACAGGGAACGGCACACACCATATATTTT	CASSLAIGQGTAHTIYF
.	.	TRBJ2-7	TRBV12-3/TRBV12-4	13	TGTGCCAGCAGTTTTGACAGACCCTACGAGCAGTACTTC	CASSFDRPYEQYF
.	.	TRBJ2-2	TRBV7-7	15	TGTGCCAGCAGCCCGAACACAGGGTCGGCCGGGGAGCTGTTTTTT	CASSPNTGSAGELFF
.	.	TRBJ2-3	TRBV19	14	TGTGCCAGTAGTATAGCCGGTGGCACAGATACGCAGTATTTT	CASSIAGGTDTQYF
.	.	TRBJ2-1	TRBV7-9	13	TGTGCCAGCAACCCGGGGATGGGAGGTGAGCAGTTCTTC	CASNPGMGGEQFF
TRBD1	once	TRBJ1-2	TRBV6-5	14	TGTGCCAGCAGTCCAGCCCAGGGGGACTATGGCTACACCTTC	CASSPAQGDYGYTF
.	once	TRBJ2-7	TRBV3-1/TRBV3-2	16	TGTGCCAGCAGCCCTTCCCTTGGACAGCGCACCTACGAGCAGTACTTC	CASSPSLGQRTYEQYF
TRBD1	.	TRBJ2-3	TRBV18	17	TGTGCCAGCTCACCACCGAACGCACAGGGGAGCACAGATACGCAGTATTTT	CASSPPNAQGSTDTQYF
TRBD1	once	TRBJ2-7	TRBV10-1	18	TGCGCCAGCAGTGAGTTTGGGACAGCTGGGGATCGTTCCTACGAGCAGTACTTC	CASSEFGTAGDRSYEQYF
.	few	TRBJ1-6	TRBV5-6	16	TGTGCCAGCAGCCGAATCCAGGGCTCCTATAATTCACCCCTCCACTTT	CASSRIQGSYNSPLHF
.	.	TRBJ2-2	TRBV7-8	17	TGTGCCAGCAGACGAAATGGGCGGGGAGCGAACACCGGGGAGCTGTTTTTT	CASRRNGRGANTGELFF
.	.	TRBJ1-5	TRBV4-3	13	TGCGCCAGCAGCCAAGATCTGCGGCGGCCCCAGCATTTT	CASSQDLRRPQHF